These 16 T cell receptor beta chains share one sample of origin, sequenced in a study of CD8+ T cells in alopecia areata. Reverse transcription of extracted RNA yielded cDNA, which provided the sequencing template. The data were produced by immunoSEQ multiplex PCR, yet TCRdb's version contains in-frame clones alone and is incomplete. The table includes roughly 150,000 clones, about 51% detected once. Material: CD8+ T cells sorted from blood, obtained at week 0. These receptors were taken from a human donor with alopecia areata.

The table lists this clone with a few counts. The V gene is TRBV5-6, the J gene TRBJ1-1; D is possibly TRBD1 (5 bases). The V end lost 2 bases, the J end lost 7 bases, and 9 bases lay between the germline ends. The CDR3 is 12 residues long. Germline V lookup: CDR1 SGHDT, CDR2 YYEEEE. This CDR3 reads CASSFVRDEAFF. In DNA form, the CDR3 reads TGTGCCAGCAGCTTCGTCAGGGATGAAGCTTTCTTT.

This clone has just a few counts. At one of its ends the junction is not consistent with the germline gene, which may arise from a read error. The genes are TRBV29-1 and TRBJ2-7; 8 bases agree with TRBD1. This CDR3 has 11 residues. Germline-derived CDR1 and CDR2 are SQVTM and ANQGSEA. CDR3 DNA: TGCAGCGTTGATGGTCAGGGGGCCCTTCACTTC. Amino acids: CSVDGQGALHF.

The chain recombines TRBV30 with TRBJ2-3; D is ambiguous. There are 14 residues in the CDR3. CDR1 and CDR2 from the germline V gene are GTSNPN and SVGIG (reference sequence). The V and J ends lost 3 bases and 4 bases respectively, with 14 bases between them. This CDR3 is CAWSPGVSSDTQYF. DNA for the CDR3: TGTGCCTGGAGCCCGGGTGTTTCATCAGATACGCAGTATTTT.

The CDR3 bases are TGCAGCGTTGAACAGGGCACAGATACGCAGTATTTT. This codes for CSVEQGTDTQYF. The chain couples TRBV29-1 to TRBJ2-3; D ambiguous. There are 12 residues in the CDR3. Germline CDR1 reads SQVTM; CDR2 reads ANQGSEA. V dropped 2 bases and J dropped 1 base, with 4 bases sitting between them.

V gene TRBV14 combines with J gene TRBJ1-1, with D unclear. Trimming removed 3 bases at V and 0 bases at J, with 11 bases between. This CDR3 comprises 15 residues. CDR1 is SGHDN, CDR2 FVKESK, per germline. This CDR3 reads CASSQGLYVNTEAFF. The CDR3 DNA reads TGTGCCAGCAGCCAGGGGTTATATGTGAACACTGAAGCTTTCTTT.

In this sample, this clone turned up a few times. V and J are TRBV29-1 and TRBJ2-7, with 8 bases matching TRBD1. This CDR3 is 12 amino acids long. Germline V gives CDR1 SQVTM, CDR2 ANQGSEA. Unmatched junction bases numbered 2, after V lost 5 bases and J lost 2 bases. The CDR3 DNA follows: TGCAGCGTTTGGACAGGGACCTACGAGCAGTACTTC. Its protein is CSVWTGTYEQYF.

This clone was detected only a few times. V usage is TRBV6-5 and J usage is TRBJ1-1; TRBD1 matches 7 bases. V trimming: 6 bases; J trimming: 4 bases; junction bases outside the gene matches: 8. CDR1 and CDR2 from the germline V gene are MNHEY and SVGAGI. The CDR3 loop spans 14 amino acids. Here the CDR3 DNA reads TGTGCCAGCAGGCTCGGGTCAGGGGGCACTGAAGCTTTCTTT. This codes for CASRLGSGGTEAFF.

This clone came up a few times. The J gene is TRBJ1-1, the V gene TRBV29-1, with D perhaps TRBD1 (5 bases). V lost 4 bases and J 3 bases, leaving 12 bases between the germline ends. The CDR3 is made up of 13 amino acids. Germline V lookup: CDR1 SQVTM, CDR2 ANQGSEA. CDR3 amino acids: CSVVKEGDTEAFF. The CDR3 DNA is TGCAGCGTTGTCAAGGAAGGGGACACTGAAGCTTTCTTT.

This chain connects TRBV6-5 to TRBJ1-1; possible D gene TRBD1, 5 bases. Trimming pared 6 bases from V and 6 bases from J, leaving 14 bases between. Germline V gene sequence: CDR1 MNHEY, CDR2 SVGAGI. The CDR3 length is 13 residues. The CDR3 spells CASRTGPDAEAFF. CDR3 coding DNA: TGTGCCAGCAGAACAGGACCAGACGCTGAAGCTTTCTTT.

The V call is TRBV7-2, the J call TRBJ2-6; D is unresolved. V lost 8 bases to trimming and J lost 0 bases, with 2 bases between them. This CDR3 comprises 12 residues. CDR1 SGHTA and CDR2 FQGNSA come from the germline V gene. The CDR3 DNA reads TGTGCCAGCCTCTCTGGGGCCAACGTCCTGACTTTC. This codes for CASLSGANVLTF.

J is TRBJ2-2 and V is TRBV12-5, with unresolved D. This CDR3 contains 15 residues. Germline loops: CDR1 LGHNT, CDR2 FRNRAP. V was cut by 0 bases and J by 4 bases, with 9 bases left in between. CDR3 residues: CASGLVPIATGELFF. CDR3 nucleotides: TGTGCTAGTGGTTTGGTACCGATCGCCACCGGGGAGCTGTTTTTT.

There are a few counts of this clone. This rearrangement joins TRBV13 to TRBJ2-3, with unresolved D. This CDR3 is built from 11 residues. Trimming pared 4 bases from V and 4 bases from J, leaving 3 bases between. From germline, CDR1 is PRHDT and CDR2 FYEKMQ (reference sequence). CDR3 in DNA: TGTGCCAGCAGCTCTTCAGATACGCAGTATTTT. Encoded protein: CASSSSDTQYF. Complete variable domain (other parts from reference TRBV13 and TRBJ2-3): AAGVIQSPRHLIKEKRETATLKCYPIPRHDTVYWYQQGPGQDPQFLISFYEKMQSDKGSIPDRFSAQQFSDYHSELNMSSLELGDSALYFCASSSSDTQYFGPGTRLTVL.

This clone was picked up a small number of times. The CDR3 loop is CASSSTRGSTGELFF. CDR3 DNA: TGTGCCAGCAGCTCTACACGGGGCAGTACCGGGGAGCTGTTTTTT. The chain has TRBV7-9 and TRBJ2-2; perhaps D is TRBD1 or TRBD2 (5 bases each). V was cut by 4 bases and J by 5 bases, with 14 bases left in between. Germline CDR1 reads SEHNR; CDR2 reads FQNEAQ (reference sequence). This CDR3 comprises 15 residues.

The chain is built from TRBV4-3 and TRBJ2-1; 11 nucleotides match TRBD1. V dropped 4 bases and J dropped 8; count of bases not matched to a gene: 4. The germline CDR1 and CDR2 sequences are LGHNA and YSLEER. The CDR3 is 14 amino acids. The CDR3 nucleotides read TGCGCCAGCAGCCGGGACAGGGGGGTCGATGAGCAGTTCTTC. Translation: CASSRDRGVDEQFF.

The CDR3 is CASSLFETGRRYYEQYF. The CDR3 DNA is TGTGCCAGCAGCTTATTCGAAACAGGGCGTCGTTATTACGAGCAGTACTTC. The rearrangement links TRBV7-8 to TRBJ2-7, with D perhaps matching TRBD1 (6 bases). There are 17 residues in the CDR3. Trimming removed 2 bases from V and 4 bases from J, with 21 bases in between. Germline CDR1 SGHVS, CDR2 FQNEAQ.

The rearrangement links TRBV9 to TRBJ2-7, with D maybe TRBD1 (5 bases). This CDR3 is 14 amino acids long. Trimming cost V 0 bases and J 5 bases, with 12 bases left between them. From germline, CDR1 is SGDLS and CDR2 YYNGEE. The CDR3: CASSVDGAWNEQYF. Here the CDR3 DNA reads TGTGCCAGCAGCGTAGATGGGGCTTGGAACGAGCAGTACTTC. The full variable domain, in which reference TRBV9 and TRBJ2-7 provide the parts outside the CDR3, is DSGVTQTPKHLITATGQRVTLRCSPRSGDLSVYWYQQSLDQGLQFLIQYYNGEERAKGNILERFSAQQFPDLHSELNLSSLELGDSALYFCASSVDGAWNEQYFGPGTRLTVT.